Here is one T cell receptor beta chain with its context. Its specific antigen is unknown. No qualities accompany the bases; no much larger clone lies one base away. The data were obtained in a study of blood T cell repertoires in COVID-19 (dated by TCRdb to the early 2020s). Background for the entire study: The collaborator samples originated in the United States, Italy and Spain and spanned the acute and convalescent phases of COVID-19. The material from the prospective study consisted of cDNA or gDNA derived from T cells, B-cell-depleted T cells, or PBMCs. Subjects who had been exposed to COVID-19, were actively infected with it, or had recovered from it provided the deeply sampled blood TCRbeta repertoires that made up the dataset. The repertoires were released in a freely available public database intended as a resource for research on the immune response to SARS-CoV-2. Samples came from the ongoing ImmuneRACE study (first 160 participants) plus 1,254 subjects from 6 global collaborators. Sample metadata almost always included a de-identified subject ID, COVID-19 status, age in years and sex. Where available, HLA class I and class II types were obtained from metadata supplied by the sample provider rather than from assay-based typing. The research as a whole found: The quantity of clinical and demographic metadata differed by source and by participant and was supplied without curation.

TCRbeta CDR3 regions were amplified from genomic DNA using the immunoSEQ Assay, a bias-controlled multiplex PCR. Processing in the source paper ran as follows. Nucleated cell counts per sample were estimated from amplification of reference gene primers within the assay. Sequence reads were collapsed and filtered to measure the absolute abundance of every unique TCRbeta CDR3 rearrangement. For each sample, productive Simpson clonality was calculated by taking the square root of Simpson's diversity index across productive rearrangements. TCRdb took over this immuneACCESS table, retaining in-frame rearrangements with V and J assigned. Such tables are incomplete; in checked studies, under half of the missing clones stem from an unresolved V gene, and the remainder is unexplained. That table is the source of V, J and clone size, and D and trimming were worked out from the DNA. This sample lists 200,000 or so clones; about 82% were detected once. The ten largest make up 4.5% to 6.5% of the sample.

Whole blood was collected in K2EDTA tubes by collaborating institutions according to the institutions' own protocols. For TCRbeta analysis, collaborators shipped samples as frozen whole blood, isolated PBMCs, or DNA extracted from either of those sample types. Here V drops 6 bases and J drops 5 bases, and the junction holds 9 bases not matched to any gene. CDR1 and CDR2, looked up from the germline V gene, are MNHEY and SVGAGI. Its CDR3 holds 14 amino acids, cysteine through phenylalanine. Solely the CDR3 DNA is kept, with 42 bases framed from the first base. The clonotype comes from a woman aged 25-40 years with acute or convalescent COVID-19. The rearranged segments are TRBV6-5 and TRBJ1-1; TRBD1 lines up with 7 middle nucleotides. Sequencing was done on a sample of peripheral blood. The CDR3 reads CASRVQGKGTEAFF. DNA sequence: TGTGCCAGCAGGGTACAGGGGAAGGGGACTGAAGCTTTCTTT.